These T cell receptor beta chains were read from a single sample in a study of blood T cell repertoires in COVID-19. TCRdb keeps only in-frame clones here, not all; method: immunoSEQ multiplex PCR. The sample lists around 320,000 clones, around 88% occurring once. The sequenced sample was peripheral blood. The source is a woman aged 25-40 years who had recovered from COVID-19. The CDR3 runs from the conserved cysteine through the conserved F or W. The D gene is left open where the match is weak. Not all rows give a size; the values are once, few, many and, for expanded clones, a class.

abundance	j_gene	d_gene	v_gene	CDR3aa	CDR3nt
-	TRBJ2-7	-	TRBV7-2	CASSLNRRAYEQYF	TGTGCCAGCAGCTTAAACAGGAGGGCCTACGAGCAGTACTTC
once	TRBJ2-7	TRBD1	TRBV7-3	CASSLTGTGLSYEQYF	TGTGCCAGCAGCTTAACGGGGACAGGACTCTCCTACGAGCAGTACTTC
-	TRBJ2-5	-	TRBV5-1	CASSLAAWRGSQETQYF	TGCGCCAGCAGCTTGGCCGCTTGGCGGGGTTCGCAAGAGACCCAGTACTTC
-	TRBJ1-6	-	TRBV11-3	CASSVSQNSPLHF	TGTGCCAGCAGCGTCTCACAGAATTCACCCCTCCACTTT
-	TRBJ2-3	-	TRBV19	CASRPVSVVTDTQYF	TGTGCCAGTAGACCGGTTAGCGTGGTGACAGATACGCAGTATTTT
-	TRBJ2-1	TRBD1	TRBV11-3	CASSKGRGYNEQFF	TGTGCCAGCAGCAAGGGCAGGGGGTACAATGAGCAGTTCTTC
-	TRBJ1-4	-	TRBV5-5	CASSFLQGGEKLFF	TGTGCCAGCAGCTTCCTCCAGGGTGGCGAAAAACTGTTTTTT
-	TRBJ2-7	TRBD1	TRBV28	CASTERQGRYEQYF	TGTGCCAGCACCGAGAGACAGGGGCGCTACGAGCAGTACTTC
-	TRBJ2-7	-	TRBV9	CASSPTGAYEQYF	TGTGCCAGCAGCCCAACAGGTGCCTACGAGCAGTACTTC
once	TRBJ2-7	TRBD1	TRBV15	CATSSRDRGDYEQYF	TGTGCCACCAGCAGCCGGGACAGGGGCGACTACGAGCAGTACTTC
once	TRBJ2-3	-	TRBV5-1	CASREFTSTDTQYF	TGCGCCAGCAGAGAGTTTACTAGCACAGATACGCAGTATTTT
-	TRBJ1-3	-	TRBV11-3	CASSRDSSPSGNTIYF	TGTGCCAGCAGCCGGGACTCTTCTCCATCTGGAAACACCATATATTTT
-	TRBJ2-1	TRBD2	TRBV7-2	CASSSRGASGGKQFF	TGTGCCAGCAGCTCCCGTGGGGCTAGCGGGGGCAAGCAGTTCTTC
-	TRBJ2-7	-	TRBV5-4	CASSFKQSYEQYF	TGTGCCAGCAGCTTTAAACAGTCCTACGAGCAGTACTTC
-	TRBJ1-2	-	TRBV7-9	CASSPGTYDGYTF	TGTGCCAGCAGTCCAGGGACATACGATGGCTACACCTTC
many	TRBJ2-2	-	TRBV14	CASSPSLATGELFF	TGTGCCAGCAGCCCATCACTAGCTACCGGGGAGCTGTTTTTT
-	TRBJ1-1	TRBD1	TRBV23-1	CASSQSPGGNTEAFF	TGCGCCAGCAGTCAATCCCCAGGGGGCAACACTGAAGCTTTCTTT
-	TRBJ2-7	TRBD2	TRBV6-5	CASSFVTSGEQYF	TGTGCCAGCAGTTTTGTTACTAGCGGCGAGCAGTACTTC
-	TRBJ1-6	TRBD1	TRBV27	CASKATGTNSPLHF	TGTGCCAGCAAAGCGACAGGGACTAATTCACCCCTCCACTTT
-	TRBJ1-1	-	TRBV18	CASSPSVGGALTEAFF	TGTGCCAGCTCACCATCCGTCGGGGGGGCACTGACTGAAGCTTTCTTT
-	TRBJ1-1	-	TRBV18	CASSPSTANTEAFF	TGTGCCAGCTCACCTTCGACAGCGAACACTGAAGCTTTCTTT
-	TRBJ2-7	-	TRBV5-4	CASSLVSGKDEQYF	TGTGCCAGCAGCTTGGTGTCAGGGAAGGACGAGCAGTACTTC
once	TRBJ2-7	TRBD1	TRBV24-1	CATSDRDSSYEQYF	TGTGCCACCAGTGACCGGGACAGCTCCTACGAGCAGTACTTC
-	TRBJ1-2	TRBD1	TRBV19	CASSTDRGTNYGYTF	TGTGCCAGTAGTACCGACAGGGGAACTAACTATGGCTACACCTTC
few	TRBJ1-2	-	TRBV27	CASSSQGRARYGYTF	TGTGCCAGCAGTTCACAGGGTAGGGCTCGCTATGGCTACACCTTC
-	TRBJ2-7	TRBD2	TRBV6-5	CASSYTGGKGYEQYF	TGTGCCAGCAGTTACACGGGGGGAAAGGGGTACGAGCAGTACTTC
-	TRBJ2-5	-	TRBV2	CASNSEYQETQYF	TGTGCCAGCAACTCCGAGTACCAAGAGACCCAGTACTTC
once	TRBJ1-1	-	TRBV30	CAWSGQLHEAFF	TGTGCCTGGAGTGGACAGCTACATGAAGCTTTCTTT
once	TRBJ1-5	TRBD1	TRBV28	CASIYVRGDDQPQHF	TGTGCCAGCATTTACGTCAGGGGGGACGATCAGCCCCAGCATTTT
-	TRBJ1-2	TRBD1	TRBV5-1	CASSLRQGVDYGYTF	TGCGCCAGCAGCCTGAGACAGGGGGTAGACTATGGCTACACCTTC
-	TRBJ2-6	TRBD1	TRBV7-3	CAIRAGPGQGALGGSGANVLTF	TGTGCCATCAGGGCCGGTCCGGGACAGGGGGCTTTAGGCGGGTCTGGGGCCAACGTCCTGACTTTC